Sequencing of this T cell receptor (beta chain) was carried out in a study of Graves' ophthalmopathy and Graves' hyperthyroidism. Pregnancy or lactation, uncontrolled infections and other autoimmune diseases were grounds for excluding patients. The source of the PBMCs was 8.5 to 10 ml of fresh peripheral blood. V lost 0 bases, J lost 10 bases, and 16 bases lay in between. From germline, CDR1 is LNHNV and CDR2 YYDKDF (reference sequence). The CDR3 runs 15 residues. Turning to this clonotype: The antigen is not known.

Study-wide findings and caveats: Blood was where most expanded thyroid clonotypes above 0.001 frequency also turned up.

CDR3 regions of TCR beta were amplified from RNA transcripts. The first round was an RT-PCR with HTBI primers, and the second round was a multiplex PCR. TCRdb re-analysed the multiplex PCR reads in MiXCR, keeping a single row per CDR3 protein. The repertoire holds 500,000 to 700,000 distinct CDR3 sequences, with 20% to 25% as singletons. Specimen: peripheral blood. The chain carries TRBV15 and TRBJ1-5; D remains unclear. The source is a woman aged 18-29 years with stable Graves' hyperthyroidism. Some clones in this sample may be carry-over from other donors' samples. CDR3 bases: TGTGCCACCAGCAGAGATCAAGGTAGTTTTCTCCCCCAGCATTTT. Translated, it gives CATSRDQGSFLPQHF.